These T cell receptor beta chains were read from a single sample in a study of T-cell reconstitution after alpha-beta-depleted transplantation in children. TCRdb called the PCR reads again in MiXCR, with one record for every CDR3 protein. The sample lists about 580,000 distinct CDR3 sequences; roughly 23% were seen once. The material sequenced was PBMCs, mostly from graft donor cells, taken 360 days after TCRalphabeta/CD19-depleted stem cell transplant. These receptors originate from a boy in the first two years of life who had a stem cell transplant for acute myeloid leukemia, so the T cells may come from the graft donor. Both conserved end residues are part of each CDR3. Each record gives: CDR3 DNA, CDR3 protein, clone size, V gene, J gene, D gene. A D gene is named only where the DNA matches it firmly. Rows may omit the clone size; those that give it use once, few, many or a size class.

TGTGCCAGCAGTTTATATGTAAAGGGTGGCGCCGGGGAGCTGTTTTTT,CASSLYVKGGAGELFF,-,TRBV12-3/TRBV12-4,TRBJ2-2,-
TGTGCCAGCAGCATCATAGCGGGGCTCAATGAGCAGTTCTTC,CASSIIAGLNEQFF,few,TRBV7-6,TRBJ2-1,TRBD2
TGTGCCAGCAGCCCGACAGGGTGGGATGAAAAACTGTTTTTT,CASSPTGWDEKLFF,-,TRBV12-3/TRBV12-4,TRBJ1-4,TRBD1
TGCAGTGCTTCCCAGGGGGCGCGATTGGGAAACATTCAGTACTTC,CSASQGARLGNIQYF,many,TRBV20-1,TRBJ2-4,TRBD1
TGTGCCAGCAGTGAATATATGGGGGTCGGCGAAAAACTGTTTTTT,CASSEYMGVGEKLFF,-,TRBV25-1,TRBJ1-4,-
TGCAGTGCTAGGGAGGACGGAGGCTCCTACAATGAGCAGTTCTTC,CSAREDGGSYNEQFF,-,TRBV20-1,TRBJ2-1,-
TGTGCCAGCAGACCCCCCGGCACGAACGGAAACACCATATATTTT,CASRPPGTNGNTIYF,few,TRBV6-5,TRBJ1-3,-
TGTGCCACCAGCCCCCGGGGCTCCTACGAGCAGTACTTC,CATSPRGSYEQYF,-,TRBV24-1,TRBJ2-7,-
TGCAGTGCTAGAGTTCGGTGGAGGTGGGACACTGAAGCTTTCTTT,CSARVRWRWDTEAFF,many,TRBV20-1,TRBJ1-1,-
TGCAGTGCTAGAGAGGGGACAGACCTTGAAGCTTTCTTT,CSAREGTDLEAFF,many,TRBV20-1,TRBJ1-1,TRBD1
TGTGCCAGCAGGACGGGACTAGCTATCGATACGCAGTATTTT,CASRTGLAIDTQYF,-,TRBV6-1,TRBJ2-3,TRBD2
TGCAGTGCTAGAGATCCCCCGGGACTAGCGGGGGCCCAGTACTTC,CSARDPPGLAGAQYF,-,TRBV20-1,TRBJ2-5,TRBD2
TGCAGCGTCGCCACTAGCTCCTACGAGCAGTACTTC,CSVATSSYEQYF,few,TRBV29-1,TRBJ2-7,-
TGTGCCAGCAGCCACCACCACGAGGGGCTTAGGGAGACCCAGTACTTC,CASSHHHEGLRETQYF,-,TRBV3-1,TRBJ2-5,-
TGTGCCAGCAGTTCGGGACAGGGGGAGACTGAAGCTTTCTTT,CASSSGQGETEAFF,-,TRBV27,TRBJ1-1,TRBD1
TGCAGTGCTAGAGCTTATCTCGGGGGGGCCCAAGAGACCCAGTACTTC,CSARAYLGGAQETQYF,few,TRBV20-1,TRBJ2-5,TRBD2
TGCAGTGCAAACAGGGAGGAAGGCAGCACAGATACGCAGTATTTT,CSANREEGSTDTQYF,-,TRBV20-1,TRBJ2-3,-